The T cell receptor (beta chain) under discussion was sequenced for a study of blood T cell repertoires in COVID-19. V lost 3 bases and J lost 7, with 10 bases in between. The CDR3 is 14 residues long. The V gene's germline CDR1 is SGHTA and CDR2 FQGTGA. This clone has only one observation. Libraries were prepared by immunoSEQ multiplex PCR; TCRdb keeps only in-frame clonotypes and omits some of them. The sample holds some 33,000 clones; 90% are singletons and the top ten take around 1%. The sequenced sample was peripheral blood. The receptor comes from a man between 70 and 80 years old with active or convalescent COVID-19. J is TRBJ1-6 and V is TRBV7-3; D is ambiguous. The CDR3 coding sequence is TGTGCCAGCAGCTTGGGAGGACCAAATTCACCCCTCCACTTT. This codes for CASSLGGPNSPLHF.